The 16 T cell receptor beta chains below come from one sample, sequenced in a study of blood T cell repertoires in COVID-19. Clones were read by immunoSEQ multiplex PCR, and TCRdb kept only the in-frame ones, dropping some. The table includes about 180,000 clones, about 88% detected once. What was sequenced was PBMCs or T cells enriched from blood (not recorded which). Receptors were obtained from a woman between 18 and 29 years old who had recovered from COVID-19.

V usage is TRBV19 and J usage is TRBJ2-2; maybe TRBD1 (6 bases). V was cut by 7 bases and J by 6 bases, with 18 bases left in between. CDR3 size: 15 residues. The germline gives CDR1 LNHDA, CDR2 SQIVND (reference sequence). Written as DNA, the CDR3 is TGTGCCAGTACAAAACAGGGAATAGGCGCCGGGGAGCTGTTTTTT. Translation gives CASTKQGIGAGELFF.

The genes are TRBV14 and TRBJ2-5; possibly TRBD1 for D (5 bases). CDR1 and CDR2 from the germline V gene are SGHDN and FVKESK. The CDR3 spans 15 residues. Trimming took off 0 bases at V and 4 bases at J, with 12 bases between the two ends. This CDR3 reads CASSQDWGVGETQYF. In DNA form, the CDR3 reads TGTGCCAGCAGCCAAGATTGGGGCGTGGGAGAGACCCAGTACTTC.

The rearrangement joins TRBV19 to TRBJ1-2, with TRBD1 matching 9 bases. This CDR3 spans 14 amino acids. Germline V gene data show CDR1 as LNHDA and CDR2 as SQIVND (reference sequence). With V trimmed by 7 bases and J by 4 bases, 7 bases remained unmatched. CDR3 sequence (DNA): TGTGCCAGTACTAAGGGACAGGGTGGCTATGGCTACACCTTC. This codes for CASTKGQGGYGYTF.

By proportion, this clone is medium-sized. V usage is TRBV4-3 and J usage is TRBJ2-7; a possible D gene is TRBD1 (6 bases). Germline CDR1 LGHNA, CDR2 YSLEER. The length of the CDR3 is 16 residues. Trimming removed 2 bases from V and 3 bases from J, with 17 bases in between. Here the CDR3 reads CASSQRVTGLYYEQYF. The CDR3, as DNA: TGCGCCAGCAGCCAACGGGTCACAGGGCTTTACTACGAGCAGTACTTC.

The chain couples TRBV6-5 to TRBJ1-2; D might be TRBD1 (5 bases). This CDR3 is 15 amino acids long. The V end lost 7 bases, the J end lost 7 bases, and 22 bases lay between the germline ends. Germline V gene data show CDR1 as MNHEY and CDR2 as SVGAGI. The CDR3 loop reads CASTPLGRGLGGYTF. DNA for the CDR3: TGTGCCAGCACCCCCCTTGGGAGGGGTTTGGGTGGCTACACCTTC.

The CDR3, as DNA: TGTGCCAGCAGGTCGGGGACAGGGGATTCACCCCTCCACTTT. Translated: CASRSGTGDSPLHF. The chain combines TRBV27 with TRBJ1-6, with TRBD1 matching over 10 bases. From germline, CDR1 is MNHEY and CDR2 SMNVEV (reference sequence). V trimming: 6 bases; J trimming: 8 bases; junction bases outside the gene matches: 4. The CDR3 contains 14 residues.

CDR3 sequence (DNA): TGTGCCAGCAGCATCGGACAGGGGGGTCACAATGAGCAGTTCTTC. Translation gives CASSIGQGGHNEQFF. The chain carries TRBV7-6 and TRBJ2-1, with 10 nucleotides matching TRBD1. Trimming removed 5 bases from V and 5 bases from J; junction bases left unmatched: 6. The CDR3 consists of 15 residues. CDR1 SGHVS and CDR2 FNYEAQ come from the germline V gene.

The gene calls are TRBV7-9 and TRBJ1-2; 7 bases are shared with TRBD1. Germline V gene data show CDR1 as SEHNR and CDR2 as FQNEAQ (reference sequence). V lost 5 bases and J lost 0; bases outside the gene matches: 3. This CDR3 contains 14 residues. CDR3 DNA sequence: TGTGCCAGCAGCCCAGGGACAGCTAACTATGGCTACACCTTC. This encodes CASSPGTANYGYTF.

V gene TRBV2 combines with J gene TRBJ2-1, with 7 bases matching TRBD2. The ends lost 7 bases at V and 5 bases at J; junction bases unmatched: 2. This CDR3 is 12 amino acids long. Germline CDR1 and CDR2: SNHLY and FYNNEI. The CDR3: CASTRGNNEQFF. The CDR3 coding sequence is TGTGCCAGCACGCGGGGGAACAATGAGCAGTTCTTC.

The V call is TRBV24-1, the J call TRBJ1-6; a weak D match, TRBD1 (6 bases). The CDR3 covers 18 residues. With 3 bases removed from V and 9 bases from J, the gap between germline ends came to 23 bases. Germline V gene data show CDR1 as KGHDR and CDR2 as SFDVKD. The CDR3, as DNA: TGTGCCACCAGTGATCTAGGATCAGGGGTCGGGTCTGGTTCACCCCTCCACTTT. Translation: CATSDLGSGVGSGSPLHF.

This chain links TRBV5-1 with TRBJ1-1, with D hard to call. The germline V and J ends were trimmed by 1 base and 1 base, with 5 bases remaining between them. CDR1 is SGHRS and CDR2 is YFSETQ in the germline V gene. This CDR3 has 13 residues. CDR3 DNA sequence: TGCGCCAGCAGCTTGAACAGGAACACTGAAGCTTTCTTT. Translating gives CASSLNRNTEAFF.

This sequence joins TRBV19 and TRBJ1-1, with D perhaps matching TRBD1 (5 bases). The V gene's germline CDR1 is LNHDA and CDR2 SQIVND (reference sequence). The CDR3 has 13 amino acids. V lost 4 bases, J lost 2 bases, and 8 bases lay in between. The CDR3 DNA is TGTGCCAGTAGTACGACAGAAAACACTGAAGCTTTCTTT. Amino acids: CASSTTENTEAFF.

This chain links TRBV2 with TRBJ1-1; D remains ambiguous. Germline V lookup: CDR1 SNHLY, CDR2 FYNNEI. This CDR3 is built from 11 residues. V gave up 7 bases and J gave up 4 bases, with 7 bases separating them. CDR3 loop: CASNPGTEAFF. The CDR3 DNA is TGTGCCAGCAATCCAGGCACTGAAGCTTTCTTT.

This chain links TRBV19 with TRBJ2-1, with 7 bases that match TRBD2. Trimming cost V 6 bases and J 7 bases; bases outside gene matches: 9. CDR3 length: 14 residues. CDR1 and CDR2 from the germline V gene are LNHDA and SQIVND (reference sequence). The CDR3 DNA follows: TGTGCCAGTAGAGGGAACCCCGGGGGGAATGAGCAGTTCTTC. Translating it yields CASRGNPGGNEQFF.

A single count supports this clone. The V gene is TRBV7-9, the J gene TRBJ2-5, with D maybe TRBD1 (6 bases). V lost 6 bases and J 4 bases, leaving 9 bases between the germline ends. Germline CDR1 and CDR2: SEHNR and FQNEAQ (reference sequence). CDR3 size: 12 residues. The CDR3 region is CASSKQGETQYF. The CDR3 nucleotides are TGTGCCAGCAGTAAACAGGGAGAGACCCAGTACTTC.

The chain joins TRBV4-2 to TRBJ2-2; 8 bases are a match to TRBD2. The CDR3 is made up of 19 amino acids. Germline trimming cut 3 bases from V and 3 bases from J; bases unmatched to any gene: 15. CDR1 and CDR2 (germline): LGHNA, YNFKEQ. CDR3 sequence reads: CASSQDAGREGRDTGELFF. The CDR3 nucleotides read TGTGCCAGCAGCCAGGACGCGGGACGGGAGGGCCGCGACACCGGGGAGCTGTTTTTT.